The 13 T cell receptor beta chains below come from one sample, sequenced in a study of CD8 T cells in ankylosing spondylitis (dated by TCRdb to 2017 to 2019). Beyond this particular receptor, the publication reports: A TCR beta motif made up of several highly homologous amino acid variants appeared to be characteristic of blood from ankylosing spondylitis patients.

Library method: 5' RACE. The instrument given in TCRdb is Illumina HiSeq 2500. TCRdb reworked the public reads: Q25 trimming with fastp, MiXCR clone assembly, productive beta chains retained. Entries are consolidated by CDR3 protein sequence, retaining the most common genes and DNA. This sample has 700,000 or so distinct CDR3 sequences in its table, and around 20% of those were observed once. Under 20% of the sample rests with the top ten. These receptors are not linked to any known antigen. Material: blood, either unsorted or a sorted T cell fraction (not recorded which). Receptors were obtained from a male donor with ankylosing spondylitis.

This clonotype showed up many times. The rearrangement joins TRBV7-9 to TRBJ2-1; D is undetermined. CDR3 length: 13 residues. Trimming shortened V by 5 bases and J by 10 bases, and 15 bases separated the two germline ends. The germline gives CDR1 SEHNR, CDR2 FQNEAQ (reference sequence). CDR3 in DNA: TGTGCCAGCAGCCCCCCTCCCGACCAGGAGCAGTTCTTC. Protein product: CASSPPPDQEQFF.

The V gene is TRBV5-1, the J gene TRBJ2-1, with 7 nucleotides matching TRBD1. From germline, CDR1 is SGHRS and CDR2 YFSETQ. V trimming: 0 bases; J trimming: 2 bases; junction bases outside the gene matches: 8. The CDR3 totals 17 residues. CDR3 sequence reads: CASSLGQGPTPYNEQFF. The CDR3 DNA reads as TGCGCCAGCAGCTTGGGACAGGGACCAACACCCTACAATGAGCAGTTCTTC.

This clonotype was observed a handful of times. This chain links TRBV12-3 or TRBV12-4 with TRBJ1-5; D is possibly TRBD1 (6 bases). This CDR3 has 15 residues. V dropped 7 bases and J dropped 0 bases, with 13 bases sitting between them. Written as DNA, the CDR3 is TGTGCCAGCACCACCCAGGGGTATAGCAATCAGCCCCAGCATTTT. This sequence encodes CASTTQGYSNQPQHF.

This clonotype occurred a few times. The chain employs TRBV5-1 and TRBJ2-7; 9 bases agree with TRBD2. CDR1 and CDR2 from the germline V gene are SGHRS and YFSETQ. The trim removed 1 base at V and 4 bases at J, leaving 12 bases unmatched. There are 17 residues in the CDR3. The CDR3 sequence: CASSLSTGTSLWYEQYF. CDR3 in DNA: TGCGCCAGCAGCTTGTCTACCGGGACTAGCCTTTGGTACGAGCAGTACTTC.

The V call is TRBV7-7, the J call TRBJ2-5; either TRBD1 or TRBD2 may fit D (5 bases each). This CDR3 is 15 amino acids long. Germline assignment: CDR1 SSHAT and CDR2 FNYEAQ (reference sequence). Trimming took off 3 bases at V and 4 bases at J, with 15 bases between the two ends. CDR3 in amino acids: CASSFEIGGTETQYF. The CDR3 DNA reads as TGTGCCAGCAGCTTTGAAATAGGTGGGACAGAGACCCAGTACTTC. Combining the CDR3 with reference TRBV7-7 and TRBJ2-5 gives the whole variable domain GAGVSQSPRYKVTKRGQDVTLRCDPISSHATLYWYQQALGQGPEFLTYFNYEAQPDKSGLPSDRFSAERPEGSISTLTIQRTEQRDSAMYRCASSFEIGGTETQYFGPGTRLLVL.

The chain is built from TRBV12-3 or TRBV12-4 and TRBJ2-1; TRBD1 agrees at 8 bases. This CDR3 has 13 residues. Germline trimming cut 8 bases from V and 7 bases from J; bases unmatched to any gene: 7. In DNA, the CDR3 is TGTGCCAGCGGGACAGGTGACGGGAATGAGCAGTTCTTC. It encodes CASGTGDGNEQFF.

This clonotype was observed a handful of times. The J gene is TRBJ2-5, the V gene TRBV12-3 or TRBV12-4, with TRBD2 matching 11 bases. The V gene end was trimmed by 6 bases and the J gene end by 0 bases; junction bases not matched to a gene: 6. The CDR3 has 16 amino acids. CDR3 region: CASSQTSGSYQETQYF. CDR3 nucleotide sequence: TGTGCCAGCAGCCAAACTAGCGGGAGTTACCAAGAGACCCAGTACTTC.

The chain employs TRBV5-1 and TRBJ1-2; D is possibly TRBD1 (6 bases). V lost 4 bases, J lost 3 bases, and 10 bases lay in between. Germline V CDR1 and CDR2: SGHRS, YFSETQ. This CDR3 is built from 13 residues. CDR3 in amino acids: CASSVDSDYGYTF. The CDR3 DNA reads TGCGCCAGCAGCGTGGACAGCGACTATGGCTACACCTTC.

Many counts were recorded for this clonotype. This chain links TRBV12-3 or TRBV12-4 with TRBJ2-1; 8 bases agree with TRBD2. V dropped 4 bases and J dropped 0; count of bases not matched to a gene: 11. This CDR3 comprises 18 residues. Here the CDR3 reads CASSSSSGLAGSYNEQFF. The CDR3 DNA reads TGTGCCAGCAGTTCCTCTTCAGGGCTAGCGGGCTCCTACAATGAGCAGTTCTTC.

This clonotype was observed a handful of times. V usage is TRBV25-1 and J usage is TRBJ2-3; no clear D. Per the germline V gene, CDR1 is MGHDK and CDR2 is SYGVNS. CDR3 length: 14 amino acids. The V gene lost 4 bases and the J gene lost 0 bases, with 8 bases spanning the gap. The CDR3 sequence: CASSGRASTDTQYF. CDR3 DNA sequence: TGTGCCAGCAGTGGCCGGGCTAGCACAGATACGCAGTATTTT.

In its sample, this clonotype was seen a few times. This chain connects TRBV25-1 to TRBJ2-5; D not certain. CDR3 size: 10 residues. Per the germline V gene, CDR1 is MGHDK and CDR2 is SYGVNS. V was pared by 8 bases and J by 5 bases, with 6 bases between. The CDR3: CASGWETQYF. CDR3 nucleotide sequence: TGTGCCAGCGGGTGGGAGACCCAGTACTTC.

This chain joins TRBV7-2 and TRBJ2-3; D is perhaps TRBD1 or TRBD2 (5 bases each). CDR1 is SGHTA, CDR2 FQGNSA, per germline. There are 14 residues in the CDR3. V shed 8 bases and J shed 4 bases, with 16 bases lying between them. The CDR3 region has the DNA TGTGCCAGCTCCCCATCTCGGGGCTCAGATACGCAGTATTTT. Its protein product is CASSPSRGSDTQYF.

There are many counts of this clonotype. J is TRBJ1-2 and V is TRBV5-1; 7 bases map to TRBD1. V lost 0 bases and J lost 2; bases outside the gene matches: 4. CDR1 SGHRS and CDR2 YFSETQ come from the germline V gene. This CDR3 is built from 15 residues. CDR3 residues: CASSLAVQGNYGYTF. The CDR3 nucleotides read TGCGCCAGCAGCTTGGCCGTACAGGGGAACTATGGCTACACCTTC. The variable domain in full, with the rest retrieved from reference TRBV5-1 and TRBJ1-2, is KAGVTQTPRYLIKTRGQQVTLSCSPISGHRSVSWYQQTPGQGLQFLFEYFSETQRNKGNFPGRFSGRQFSNSRSEMNVSTLELGDSALYLCASSLAVQGNYGYTFGSGTRLTVV.